This T cell receptor beta chain was recovered during a study of CXCR3-negative and CXCR3-positive naive CD8 T cells. Study-level findings and limits: CXCR3-positive naive cells carried more hydrophobic TRB CDR3s than CXCR3-negative naive cells did.

It was by 5' RACE with UMI labels that the TRB cDNA libraries were prepared. TCRdb reprocessed the 5' RACE reads, with one entry per CDR3 protein and no DNA. The sample includes some 150,000 distinct CDR3 sequences. Comment on this clonotype: Its cognate antigen is unknown.

This CDR3 has 15 amino acids. Germline V gene data show CDR1 as MNHNS and CDR2 as SASEGT. The sequence was obtained from a human donor in good health. Some clones in this sample may be carry-over from other donors' samples. This sequence joins TRBV6-1 and TRBJ1-1; checking the TCRdb D call of TRBD1 is not possible without DNA. Sample: naive CXCR3+ CD8+ T cells from blood. Subset indicated: CD45RO-CCR7+CD27+CD95- naive CD8+ T cells expressing CXCR3 (TNR3+). CDR3 sequence: CASSEDYDRGPEAFF.